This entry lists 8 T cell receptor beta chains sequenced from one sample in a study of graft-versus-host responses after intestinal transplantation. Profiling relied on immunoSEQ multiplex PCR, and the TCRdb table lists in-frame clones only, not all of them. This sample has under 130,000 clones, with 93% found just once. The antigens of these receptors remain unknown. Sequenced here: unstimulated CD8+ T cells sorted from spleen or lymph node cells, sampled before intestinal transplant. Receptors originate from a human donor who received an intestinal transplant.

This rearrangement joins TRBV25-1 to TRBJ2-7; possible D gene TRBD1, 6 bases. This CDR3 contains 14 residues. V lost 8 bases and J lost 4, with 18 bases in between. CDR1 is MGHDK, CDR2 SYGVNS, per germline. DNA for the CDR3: TGTGCCAGCTCCCCCGAGACAGGAATTTACGAGCAGTACTTC. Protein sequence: CASSPETGIYEQYF.

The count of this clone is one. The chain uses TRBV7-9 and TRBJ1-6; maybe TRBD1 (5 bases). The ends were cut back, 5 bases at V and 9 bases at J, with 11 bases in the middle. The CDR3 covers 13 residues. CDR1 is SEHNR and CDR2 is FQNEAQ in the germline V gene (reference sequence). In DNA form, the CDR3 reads TGTGCCAGCAGCCGGGACGCTATTTCACCCCTCCACTTT. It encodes CASSRDAISPLHF.

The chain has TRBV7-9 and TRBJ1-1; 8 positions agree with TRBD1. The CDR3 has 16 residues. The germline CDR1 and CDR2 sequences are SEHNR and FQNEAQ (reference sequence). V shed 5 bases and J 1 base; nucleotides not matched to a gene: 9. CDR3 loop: CASSPQTGEENTEAFF. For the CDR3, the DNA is TGTGCCAGCAGCCCCCAGACAGGGGAGGAGAACACTGAAGCTTTCTTT.

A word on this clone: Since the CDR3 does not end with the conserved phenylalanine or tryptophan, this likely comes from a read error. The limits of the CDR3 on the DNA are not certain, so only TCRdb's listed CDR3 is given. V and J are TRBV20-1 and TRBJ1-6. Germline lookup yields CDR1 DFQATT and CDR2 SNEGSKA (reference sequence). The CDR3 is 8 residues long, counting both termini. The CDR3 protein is CSAEIGVG.

The CDR3 DNA follows: TGTGCCAGCAGCAAGGGGACGGGGGCCCCAGATACGCAGTATTTT. Protein sequence: CASSKGTGAPDTQYF. The rearrangement links TRBV21-1 to TRBJ2-3. TRBV21-1 has pseudogene status. This CDR3 comprises 15 residues.

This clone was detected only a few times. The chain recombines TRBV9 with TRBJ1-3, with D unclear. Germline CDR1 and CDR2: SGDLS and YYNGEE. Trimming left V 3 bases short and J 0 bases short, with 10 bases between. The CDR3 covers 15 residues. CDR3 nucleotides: TGTGCCAGCAGCGACGGAACTTTCTCTGGAAACACCATATATTTT. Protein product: CASSDGTFSGNTIYF.

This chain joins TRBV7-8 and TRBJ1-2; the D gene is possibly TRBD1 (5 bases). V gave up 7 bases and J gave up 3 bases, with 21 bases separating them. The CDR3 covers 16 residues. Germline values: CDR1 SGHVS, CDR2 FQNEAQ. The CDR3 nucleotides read TGTGCCAGCAATCCTCTCCTTGGAGGGGAGTACTATGGCTACACCTTC. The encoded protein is CASNPLLGGEYYGYTF.

The chain's CDR3 is CASSLLAGNTQETQYF. The DNA of the CDR3 is TGCGCCAGCAGCTTGTTGGCAGGCAATACTCAAGAGACCCAGTACTTC. The gene calls are TRBV5-1 and TRBJ2-5; D remains ambiguous. V lost 1 base, J lost 2 bases, and 15 bases lay in between. CDR1 is SGHRS, CDR2 YFSETQ, per germline. The CDR3 loop spans 16 amino acids.